This TCR beta chain originates from a study of blood T cell repertoires in COVID-19. As for the study in general: Spain, Italy and the United States supplied samples that represented acute and convalescent COVID-19.

Patients of the Seattle cohort, enrolled during active infection, were followed longitudinally. As processed by the authors: Cell counts per sample came from amplifying reference gene primers. The data were produced by immunoSEQ multiplex PCR, yet TCRdb's version contains in-frame clones alone and is incomplete. That table supplies the V and J calls and clone size; D and trimming were determined from the DNA. The top ten hold over 15% of the sample, which has roughly 200,000 clones, 70% to 90% seen once. Sequencing was done on a sample of peripheral blood. This clonotype was sampled from a person between 65 and 80 years old with COVID-19, enrolled during active disease.

In DNA, the CDR3 is TGTGCCAGTAGTATGTTCCTAGCGGGAGAAGGAGACGAGCAGTACTTC. It translates to CASSMFLAGEGDEQYF. The V gene is TRBV19, the J gene TRBJ2-7, with 10 positions matching TRBD2. CDR1 and CDR2 from the germline V gene are LNHDA and SQIVND (reference sequence). This CDR3 spans 16 amino acids. Trimming took 3 bases from V and 5 from J; bases not matched to a gene: 10.